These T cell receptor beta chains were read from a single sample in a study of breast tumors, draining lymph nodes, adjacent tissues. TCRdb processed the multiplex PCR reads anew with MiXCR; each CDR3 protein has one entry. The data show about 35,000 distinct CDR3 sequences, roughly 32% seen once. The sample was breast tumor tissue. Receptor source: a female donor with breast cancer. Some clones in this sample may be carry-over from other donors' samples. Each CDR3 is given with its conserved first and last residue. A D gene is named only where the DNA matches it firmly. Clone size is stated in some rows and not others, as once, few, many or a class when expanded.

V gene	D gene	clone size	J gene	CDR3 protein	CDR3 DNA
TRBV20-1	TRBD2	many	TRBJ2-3	CSAGTSGTLPDTQYF	TGCAGTGCCGGGACTAGCGGGACCCTCCCAGATACGCAGTATTTT
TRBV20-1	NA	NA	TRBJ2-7	CSARDPSARYEQYF	TGCAGTGCTAGAGATCCTAGCGCGCGGTACGAGCAGTACTTC
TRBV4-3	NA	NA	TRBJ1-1	CASSRSTTGTEAFF	TGCGCCAGCAGCCGAAGTACGACAGGCACTGAAGCTTTCTTT
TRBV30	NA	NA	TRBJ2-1	CAWGPYGNEQFF	TGTGCCTGGGGGCCTTATGGCAATGAGCAGTTCTTC
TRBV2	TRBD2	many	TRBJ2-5	CASSASGETQYF	TGTGCCAGCAGTGCTAGCGGGGAGACCCAGTACTTC
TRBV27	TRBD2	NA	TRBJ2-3	CASSPLAGEDTQYF	TGTGCCAGCAGTCCACTCGCGGGAGAAGATACGCAGTATTTT
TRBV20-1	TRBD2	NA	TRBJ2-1	CSARDKGRVRYEQFF	TGCAGTGCTAGAGATAAAGGGAGGGTCCGCTATGAGCAGTTCTTC
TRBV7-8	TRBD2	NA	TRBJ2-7	CASSSLGASGAYEQYF	TGTGCCAGCAGCTCGTTGGGTGCTAGCGGGGCCTACGAGCAGTACTTC
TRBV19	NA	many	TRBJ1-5	CASSIDVGGQPQHF	TGTGCCAGTAGTATAGATGTGGGGGGTCAGCCCCAGCATTTT
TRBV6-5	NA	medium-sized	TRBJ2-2	CASSYSPTTGELFF	TGTGCCAGCAGTTACTCCCCGACAACCGGGGAGCTGTTTTTT
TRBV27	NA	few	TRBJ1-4	CASSPRVNEKLFF	TGTGCCAGCAGTCCCCGGGTTAATGAAAAACTGTTTTTT
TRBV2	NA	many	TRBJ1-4	CASGRKTNEKLFF	TGTGCCAGCGGAAGGAAAACTAATGAAAAACTGTTTTTT
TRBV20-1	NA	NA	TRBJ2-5	CSASFQETQYF	TGCAGTGCTAGCTTCCAAGAGACCCAGTACTTC
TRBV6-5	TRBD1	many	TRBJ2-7	CASGDRSSYEQYF	TGTGCCAGTGGGGACAGAAGCTCCTACGAGCAGTACTTC
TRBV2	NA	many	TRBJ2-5	CASSERHGGSETQYF	TGTGCCAGCAGTGAAAGGCATGGGGGATCGGAGACCCAGTACTTC
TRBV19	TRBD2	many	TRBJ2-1	CASSLTSGRDYNEQFF	TGTGCCAGTAGTTTGACTAGCGGGAGGGACTACAATGAGCAGTTCTTC
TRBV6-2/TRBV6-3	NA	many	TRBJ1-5	CASSLNTKNQPQHF	TGTGCCAGCAGTCTAAACACCAAAAATCAGCCCCAGCATTTT
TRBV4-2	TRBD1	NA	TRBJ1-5	CASSQDGQGRTIYSNQPQHF	TGTGCCAGCAGCCAAGATGGACAGGGCCGAACAATTTATAGCAATCAGCCCCAGCATTTT
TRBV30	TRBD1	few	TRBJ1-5	CAWSVSGTGNQPQHF	TGTGCCTGGAGTGTGTCAGGGACAGGCAATCAGCCCCAGCATTTT
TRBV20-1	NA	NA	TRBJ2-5	CSASISQETQYF	TGCAGTGCTAGCATCAGCCAAGAGACCCAGTACTTC
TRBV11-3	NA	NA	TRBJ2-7	CASSLDDEQYF	TGTGCCAGCAGCTTAGACGACGAGCAGTACTTC
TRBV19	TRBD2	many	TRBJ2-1	CASSTTSGRSNEQFF	TGTGCCAGTAGTACGACTAGCGGGAGATCCAATGAGCAGTTCTTC
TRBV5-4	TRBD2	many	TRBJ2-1	CASSLAGTSGSSDEQFF	TGTGCCAGCAGCTTGGCAGGGACTAGCGGGAGTTCAGATGAGCAGTTCTTC
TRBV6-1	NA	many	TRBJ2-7	CASSNYEQYF	TGTGCCAGCAGTAACTACGAGCAGTACTTC
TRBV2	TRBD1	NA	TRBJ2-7	CASRGEDREPYEQYF	TGTGCCAGCAGGGGAGAGGACAGGGAACCCTACGAGCAGTACTTC
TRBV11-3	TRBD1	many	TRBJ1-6	CASSLFGQGNSPLHF	TGTGCCAGCAGCTTATTTGGACAGGGCAATTCACCCCTCCACTTT